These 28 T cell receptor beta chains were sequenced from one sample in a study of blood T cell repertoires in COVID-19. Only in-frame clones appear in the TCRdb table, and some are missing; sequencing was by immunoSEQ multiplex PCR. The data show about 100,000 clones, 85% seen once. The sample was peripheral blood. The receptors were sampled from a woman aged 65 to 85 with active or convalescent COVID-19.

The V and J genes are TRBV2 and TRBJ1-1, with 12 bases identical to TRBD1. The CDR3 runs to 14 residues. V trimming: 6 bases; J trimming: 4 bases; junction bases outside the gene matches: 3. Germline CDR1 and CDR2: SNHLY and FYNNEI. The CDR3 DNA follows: TGTGCCAGCAGGGGGGACAGGGGGCCCACTGAAGCTTTCTTT. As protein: CASRGDRGPTEAFF.

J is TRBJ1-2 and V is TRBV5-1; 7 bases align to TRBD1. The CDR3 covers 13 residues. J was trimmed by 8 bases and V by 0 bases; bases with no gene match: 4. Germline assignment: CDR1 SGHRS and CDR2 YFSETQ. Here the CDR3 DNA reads TGCGCCAGCAGCTTGGAGGGGGCCCAGGGCTACACCTTC. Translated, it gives CASSLEGAQGYTF.

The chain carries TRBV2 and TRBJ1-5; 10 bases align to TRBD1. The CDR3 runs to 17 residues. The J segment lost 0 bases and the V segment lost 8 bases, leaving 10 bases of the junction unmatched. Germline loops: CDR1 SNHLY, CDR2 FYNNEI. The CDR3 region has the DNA TGTGCCAGCGGATTGAGGACAGGGGGGCGTAGCAATCAGCCCCAGCATTTT. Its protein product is CASGLRTGGRSNQPQHF.

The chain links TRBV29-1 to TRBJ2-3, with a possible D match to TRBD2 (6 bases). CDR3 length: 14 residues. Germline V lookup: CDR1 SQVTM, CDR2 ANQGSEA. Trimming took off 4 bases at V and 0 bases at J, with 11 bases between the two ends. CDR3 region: CSVGVAASTDTQYF. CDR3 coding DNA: TGCAGCGTTGGTGTAGCGGCTAGCACAGATACGCAGTATTTT.

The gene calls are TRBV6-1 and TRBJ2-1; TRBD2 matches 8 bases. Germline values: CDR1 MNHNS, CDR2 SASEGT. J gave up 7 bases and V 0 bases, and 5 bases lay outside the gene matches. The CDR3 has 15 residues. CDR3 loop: CASSEAGGGRNEQFF. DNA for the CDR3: TGTGCCAGCAGTGAAGCCGGCGGGGGGCGGAATGAGCAGTTCTTC.

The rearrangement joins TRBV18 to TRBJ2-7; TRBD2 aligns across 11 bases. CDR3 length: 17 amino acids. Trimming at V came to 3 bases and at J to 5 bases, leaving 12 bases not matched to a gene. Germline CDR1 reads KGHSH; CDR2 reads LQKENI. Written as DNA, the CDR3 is TGTGCCAGCTCACCCCGAAATCTACTAGCGGGAGCTGACGAGCAGTACTTC. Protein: CASSPRNLLAGADEQYF.

As DNA, the CDR3 is TGTGCCAGCAGCGCCCGTCCGGGACTAGCACCTAACAATGAGCAGTTCTTC. Its protein is CASSARPGLAPNNEQFF. This chain joins TRBV7-2 and TRBJ2-1; TRBD2 matches 9 bases. The CDR3 covers 17 residues. Germline V CDR1 and CDR2: SGHTA, FQGNSA. The junction had 13 bases not matched to a gene; V was cut back by 5 bases and J by 5 bases. The variable domain in full, completed from reference TRBV7-2 and TRBJ2-1, reads GAGVSQSPSNKVTEKGKDVELRCDPISGHTALYWYRQSLGQGLEFLIYFQGNSAPDKSGLPSDRFSAERTGGSVSTLTIQRTQQEDSAVYLCASSARPGLAPNNEQFFGPGTRLTVL.

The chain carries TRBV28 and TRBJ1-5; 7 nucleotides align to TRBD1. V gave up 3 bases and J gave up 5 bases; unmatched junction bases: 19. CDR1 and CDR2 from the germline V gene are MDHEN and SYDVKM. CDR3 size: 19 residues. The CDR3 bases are TGTGCCAGCAGTTTCCCGGACAGGAGACATGTAATGGTGGATCAGCCCCAGCATTTT. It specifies CASSFPDRRHVMVDQPQHF.

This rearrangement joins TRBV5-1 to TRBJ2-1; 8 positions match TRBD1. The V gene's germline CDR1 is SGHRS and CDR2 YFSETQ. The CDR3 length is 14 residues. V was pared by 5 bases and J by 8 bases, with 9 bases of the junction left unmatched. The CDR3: CASRNPTGVDEQFF. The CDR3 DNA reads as TGCGCCAGCAGAAACCCGACAGGGGTGGATGAGCAGTTCTTC.

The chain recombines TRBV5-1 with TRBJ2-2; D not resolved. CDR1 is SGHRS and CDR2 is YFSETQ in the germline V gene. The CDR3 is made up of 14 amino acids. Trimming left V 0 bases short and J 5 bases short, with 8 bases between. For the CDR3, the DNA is TGCGCCAGCAGCTTGGAACATCCTACCGGGGAGCTGTTTTTT. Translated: CASSLEHPTGELFF.

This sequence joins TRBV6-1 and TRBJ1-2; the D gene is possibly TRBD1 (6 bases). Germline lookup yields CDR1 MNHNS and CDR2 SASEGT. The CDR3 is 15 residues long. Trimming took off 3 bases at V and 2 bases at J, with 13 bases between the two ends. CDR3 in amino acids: CASSEMTGPNYGYTF. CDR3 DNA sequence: TGTGCCAGCAGTGAGATGACAGGACCAAACTATGGCTACACCTTC.

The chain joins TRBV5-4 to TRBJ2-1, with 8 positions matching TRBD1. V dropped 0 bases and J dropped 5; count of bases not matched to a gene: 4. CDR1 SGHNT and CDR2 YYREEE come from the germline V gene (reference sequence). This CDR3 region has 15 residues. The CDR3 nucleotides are TGTGCCAGCAGCTTGGGACAGGGGTACAACAATGAGCAGTTCTTC. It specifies CASSLGQGYNNEQFF.

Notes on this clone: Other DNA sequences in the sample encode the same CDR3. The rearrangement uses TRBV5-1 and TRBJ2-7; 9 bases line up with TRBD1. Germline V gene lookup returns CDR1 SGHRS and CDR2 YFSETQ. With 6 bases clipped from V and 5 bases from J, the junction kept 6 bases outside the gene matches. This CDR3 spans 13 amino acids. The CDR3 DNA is TGCGCCAGCAACCTACAGGGGGCCAACGAGCAGTACTTC. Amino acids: CASNLQGANEQYF.

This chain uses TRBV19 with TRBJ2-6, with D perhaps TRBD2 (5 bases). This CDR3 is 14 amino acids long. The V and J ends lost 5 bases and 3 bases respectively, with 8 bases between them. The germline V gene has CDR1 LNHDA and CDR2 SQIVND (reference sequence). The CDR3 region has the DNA TGTGCCAGTAGTGGCGGGTTTGGGGCCAACGTCCTGACTTTC. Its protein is CASSGGFGANVLTF.

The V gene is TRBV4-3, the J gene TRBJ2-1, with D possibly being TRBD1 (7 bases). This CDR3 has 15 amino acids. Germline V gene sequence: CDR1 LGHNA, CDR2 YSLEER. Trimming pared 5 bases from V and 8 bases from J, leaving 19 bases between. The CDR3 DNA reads TGCGCCAGCAGCGCAAGACAGGGAGGAACGGATGAGCAGTTCTTC. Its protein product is CASSARQGGTDEQFF.

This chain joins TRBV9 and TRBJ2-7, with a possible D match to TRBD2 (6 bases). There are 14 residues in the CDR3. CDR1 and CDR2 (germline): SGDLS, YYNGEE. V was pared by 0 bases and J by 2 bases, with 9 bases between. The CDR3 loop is CASSVGRGTYEQYF. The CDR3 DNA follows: TGTGCCAGCAGCGTAGGACGGGGGACCTACGAGCAGTACTTC.

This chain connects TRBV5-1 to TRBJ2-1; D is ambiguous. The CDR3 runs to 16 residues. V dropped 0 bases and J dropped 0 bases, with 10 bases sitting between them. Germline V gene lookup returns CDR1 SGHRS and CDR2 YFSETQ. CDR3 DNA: TGCGCCAGCAGCTTGGGGCAGGCTATCTCCTACAATGAGCAGTTCTTC. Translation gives CASSLGQAISYNEQFF.

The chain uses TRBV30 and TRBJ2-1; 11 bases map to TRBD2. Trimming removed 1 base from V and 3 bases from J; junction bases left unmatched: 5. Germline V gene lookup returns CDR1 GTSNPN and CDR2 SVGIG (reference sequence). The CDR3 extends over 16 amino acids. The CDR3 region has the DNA TGTGCCTGGAGTGGATTAGCGGGAGGGTACTACAATGAGCAGTTCTTC. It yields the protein CAWSGLAGGYYNEQFF.

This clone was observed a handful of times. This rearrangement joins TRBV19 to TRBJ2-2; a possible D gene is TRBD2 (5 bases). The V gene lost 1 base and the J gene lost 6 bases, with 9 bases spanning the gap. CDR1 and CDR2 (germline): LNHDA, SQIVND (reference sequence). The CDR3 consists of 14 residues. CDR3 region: CASSIGLWAGELFF. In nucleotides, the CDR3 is TGTGCCAGTAGTATAGGACTATGGGCCGGGGAGCTGTTTTTT.

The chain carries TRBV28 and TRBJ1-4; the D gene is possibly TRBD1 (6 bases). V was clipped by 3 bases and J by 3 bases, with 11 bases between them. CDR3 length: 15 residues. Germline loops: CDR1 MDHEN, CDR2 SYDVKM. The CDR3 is CASSFLRTANEKLFF. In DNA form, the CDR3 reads TGTGCCAGCAGTTTTCTCCGGACAGCTAATGAAAAACTGTTTTTT.

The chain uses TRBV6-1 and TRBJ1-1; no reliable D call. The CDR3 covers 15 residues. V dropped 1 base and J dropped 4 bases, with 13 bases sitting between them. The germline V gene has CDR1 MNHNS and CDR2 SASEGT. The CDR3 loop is CASSEVRGLVTEAFF. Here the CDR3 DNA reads TGTGCCAGCAGTGAAGTTAGAGGGTTGGTCACTGAAGCTTTCTTT.

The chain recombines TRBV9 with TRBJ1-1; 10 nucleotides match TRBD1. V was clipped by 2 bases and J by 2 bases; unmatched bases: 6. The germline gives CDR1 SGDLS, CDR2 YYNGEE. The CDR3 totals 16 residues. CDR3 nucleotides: TGTGCCAGCAGCGTCGGGACAGGGGTGTTAAACACTGAAGCTTTCTTT. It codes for CASSVGTGVLNTEAFF.

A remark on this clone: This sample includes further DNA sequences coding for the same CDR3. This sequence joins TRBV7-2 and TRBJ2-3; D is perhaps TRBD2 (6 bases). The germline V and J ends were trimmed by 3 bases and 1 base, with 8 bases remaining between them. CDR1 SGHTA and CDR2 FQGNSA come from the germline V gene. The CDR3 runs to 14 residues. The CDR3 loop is CASSLTRGTDTQYF. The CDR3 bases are TGTGCCAGCAGCTTGACTAGGGGCACAGATACGCAGTATTTT.

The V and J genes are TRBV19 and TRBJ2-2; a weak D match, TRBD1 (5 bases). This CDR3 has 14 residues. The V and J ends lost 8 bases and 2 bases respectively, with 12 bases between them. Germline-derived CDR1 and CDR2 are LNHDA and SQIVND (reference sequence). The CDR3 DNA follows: TGTGCCAGTCGGCAGGGTAGTAACACCGGGGAGCTGTTTTTT. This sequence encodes CASRQGSNTGELFF.

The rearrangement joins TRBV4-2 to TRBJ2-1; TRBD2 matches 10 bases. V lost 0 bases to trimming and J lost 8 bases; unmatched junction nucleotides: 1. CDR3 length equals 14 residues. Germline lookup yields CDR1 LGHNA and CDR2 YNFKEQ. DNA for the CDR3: TGTGCCAGCAGCCAAGATCTAGCGGGGGATGAGCAGTTCTTC. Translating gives CASSQDLAGDEQFF.

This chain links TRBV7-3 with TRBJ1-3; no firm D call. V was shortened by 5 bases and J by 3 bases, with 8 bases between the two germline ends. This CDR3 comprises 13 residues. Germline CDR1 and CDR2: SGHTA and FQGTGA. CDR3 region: CASSLFFGNTIYF. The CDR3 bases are TGTGCCAGCAGCCTATTTTTTGGAAACACCATATATTTT.

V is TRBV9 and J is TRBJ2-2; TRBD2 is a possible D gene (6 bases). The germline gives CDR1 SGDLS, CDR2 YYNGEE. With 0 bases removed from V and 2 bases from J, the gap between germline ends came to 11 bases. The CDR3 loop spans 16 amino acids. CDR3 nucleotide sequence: TGTGCCAGCAGCGTAGGTGGGGGGAGAAACACCGGGGAGCTGTTTTTT. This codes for CASSVGGGRNTGELFF.

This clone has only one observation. The CDR3 sequence: CASIPTLGGDYGYTF. Written as DNA, the CDR3 is TGTGCCAGCATCCCCACACTAGGGGGAGACTATGGCTACACCTTC. The chain combines TRBV28 with TRBJ1-2, with D perhaps matching TRBD1 (6 bases). Trimming took 7 bases from V and 3 from J, leaving 18 bases between them. CDR1 and CDR2 from the germline V gene are MDHEN and SYDVKM. CDR3 size: 15 residues.